These 29 T cell receptor beta chains share one sample of origin, sequenced in a study of T cells in Graves' hyperthyroidism and ophthalmopathy. The TCR beta CDR3 regions underwent amplification using RNA transcripts as the source. HTBI primers were the set used in a first-round RT-PCR of the TCR CDR3. TCRdb reprocessed the multiplex PCR reads via MiXCR and lists one record per CDR3 protein. The table lists some 570,000 distinct CDR3 sequences, 17% of them singletons. Source material: blood. Receptor source: a woman in her late teens or twenties with Graves' ophthalmopathy.

This clonotype showed up many times. This chain uses TRBV27 with TRBJ2-7; 7 nucleotides match TRBD1. In germline, CDR1 is MNHEY, CDR2 SMNVEV (reference sequence). The CDR3 contains 15 residues. The junction had 9 bases not matched to a gene; V was cut back by 5 bases and J by 2 bases. The DNA for the CDR3 is TGTGCCAGCAGTCCCGATGGGACAGCCCCCTACGAGCAGTACTTC. Amino acids: CASSPDGTAPYEQYF.

There are many counts of this clonotype. The chain has TRBV25-1 and TRBJ2-3; 7 bases map to TRBD2. Per germline, CDR1 MGHDK and CDR2 SYGVNS. The ends lost 6 bases at V and 1 base at J; junction bases unmatched: 7. This CDR3 has 15 amino acids. The CDR3 loop reads CASSPGLGGTDTQYF. Written as DNA, the CDR3 is TGTGCCAGCAGCCCTGGACTAGGGGGCACAGATACGCAGTATTTT.

There are a few counts of this clonotype. The V call is TRBV4-3, the J call TRBJ1-2; D may be TRBD1 (6 bases). Trimming took 0 bases from V and 6 from J, leaving 17 bases between them. Germline V gene lookup returns CDR1 LGHNA and CDR2 YSLEER. The length of the CDR3 is 16 residues. The CDR3 DNA is TGCGCCAGCAGCCAAGATCTAGGGGGTAGAGAGGATGGCTACACCTTC. Protein sequence: CASSQDLGGREDGYTF.

The sample holds a few counts of this clonotype. The rearrangement joins TRBV14 to TRBJ2-1; a possible D gene is TRBD2 (6 bases). The germline V and J ends were trimmed by 0 bases and 6 bases, with 18 bases remaining between them. CDR1 and CDR2 from the germline V gene are SGHDN and FVKESK. The CDR3 is 17 amino acids. The CDR3 loop reads CASSQDPWRVSINEQFF. CDR3 coding DNA: TGTGCCAGCAGCCAAGATCCTTGGAGGGTCTCCATCAATGAGCAGTTCTTC.

The chain recombines TRBV11-3 with TRBJ2-7; 11 nucleotides line up with TRBD2. This CDR3 contains 17 residues. Trimming took 5 bases from V and 0 from J; bases not matched to a gene: 9. CDR1 is SGHNT, CDR2 YENEEA, per germline. CDR3 region: CASSPGGLAESSYEQYF. The CDR3 DNA is TGTGCCAGCAGCCCCGGGGGACTAGCGGAAAGCTCCTACGAGCAGTACTTC.

The V call is TRBV6-2 or TRBV6-3, the J call TRBJ2-7, with 9 bases lining up with TRBD1. The J segment lost 6 bases and the V segment lost 5 bases, leaving 11 bases of the junction unmatched. This CDR3 contains 15 residues. Germline CDR1 MNHEY, CDR2 SVGEGT. This CDR3 reads CASSPGGTGYPEQYF. The CDR3 coding sequence is TGTGCCAGCAGTCCTGGCGGGACAGGGTACCCCGAGCAGTACTTC.

The chain couples TRBV3-1 to TRBJ2-3; TRBD1 or TRBD2 may be the D gene (7 bases each). The CDR3 runs to 15 residues. The ends were cut back, 5 bases at V and 4 bases at J, with 16 bases in the middle. Germline V gene lookup returns CDR1 LGHDT and CDR2 YNNKEL (reference sequence). The CDR3 DNA sequence: TGTGCCAGCAGCTTTCAGGGAGGGGGCGCAGATACGCAGTATTTT. It encodes CASSFQGGGADTQYF.

This clonotype was seen only a few times. V and J are TRBV20-1 and TRBJ2-7; 8 bases fit TRBD2. Germline CDR1 reads DFQATT; CDR2 reads SNEGSKA (reference sequence). CDR3 length equals 12 residues. V was clipped by 8 bases and J by 6 bases; unmatched bases: 9. As DNA, the CDR3 is TGCAGTCAGGGACTAGGCCTTGCCGAGCAGTACTTC. Translated: CSQGLGLAEQYF.

This clonotype was seen at least ten times. Here the CDR3 DNA reads TGTGCCAGCTCACCACCGATAAACACTGAAGCTTTCTTT. Translating gives CASSPPINTEAFF. This chain links TRBV18 with TRBJ1-1; D is ambiguous. The CDR3 extends over 13 amino acids. The germline V and J ends were trimmed by 0 bases and 2 bases, with 4 bases remaining between them. In germline, CDR1 is KGHSH, CDR2 LQKENI.

This clonotype was seen at least ten times. This chain connects TRBV13 to TRBJ1-1, with no clear D. The CDR3 is 15 residues long. Germline V CDR1 and CDR2: PRHDT, FYEKMQ (reference sequence). The V and J ends lost 4 bases and 1 base respectively, with 13 bases between them. CDR3 sequence: CASSWTAGTNTEAFF. DNA of the CDR3: TGTGCCAGCAGCTGGACCGCGGGTACGAACACTGAAGCTTTCTTT.

The table lists this clonotype with a few counts. This chain joins TRBV28 and TRBJ1-1, with D perhaps TRBD1 (6 bases). The CDR3 has 12 residues. The V end was cut by 5 bases, the J end by 10 bases, with 14 bases between. Per germline, CDR1 MDHEN and CDR2 SYDVKM. The CDR3 region has the DNA TGTGCCAGCAGTCTCACAGGGCTCGGAGCTTTCTTT. Its translation: CASSLTGLGAFF.

This clonotype has a handful of counts. The chain recombines TRBV6-2 or TRBV6-3 with TRBJ2-3; 7 bases match TRBD2. The CDR3 runs 14 residues. With 5 bases clipped from V and 4 bases from J, the junction kept 6 bases outside the gene matches. The germline V gene has CDR1 MNHEY and CDR2 SVGEGT. The CDR3 DNA reads TGTGCCAGCAGTCAACTAGCGTCCCCAGATACGCAGTATTTT. Protein: CASSQLASPDTQYF.

Ten or more counts support this clonotype. The chain employs TRBV30 and TRBJ1-1; D unresolved. V was trimmed by 1 base and J by 1 base, leaving 10 bases between them. This CDR3 comprises 14 residues. Germline CDR1 and CDR2: GTSNPN and SVGIG (reference sequence). The CDR3 here is CAWSAPHSNTEAFF. DNA for the CDR3: TGTGCCTGGAGTGCTCCTCATTCGAACACTGAAGCTTTCTTT.

As for this clonotype: Since a much larger clone is just one base distant, this may be a read error. V and J are TRBV27 and TRBJ1-2, with a possible D match to TRBD1 (5 bases). Trimming took off 2 bases at V and 7 bases at J, with 14 bases between the two ends. The CDR3 loop spans 14 amino acids. Germline values: CDR1 MNHEY, CDR2 SMNVEV (reference sequence). The CDR3 is CASSLRAGAPGYTF. In DNA form, the CDR3 reads TGTGCCAGCAGTTTACGGGCCGGGGCTCCTGGCTACACCTTC.

This clonotype was seen ten or more times. The chain links TRBV7-8 to TRBJ2-7; 7 bases map to TRBD1. From germline, CDR1 is SGHVS and CDR2 FQNEAQ. V trimming: 3 bases; J trimming: 5 bases; junction bases outside the gene matches: 7. This CDR3 has 14 amino acids. CDR3 sequence reads: CASSLEQGYNEQYF. The CDR3 DNA follows: TGTGCCAGCAGCTTGGAACAGGGGTACAACGAGCAGTACTTC. Full variable domain (outside the CDR3, taken from reference TRBV7-8 and TRBJ2-7): GAGVSQSPRYKVAKRGQDVALRCDPISGHVSLFWYQQALGQGPEFLTYFQNEAQLDKSGLPSDRFFAERPEGSVSTLKIQRTQQEDSAVYLCASSLEQGYNEQYFGPGTRLTVT.

This clonotype was seen many times. The V call is TRBV10-1, the J call TRBJ1-6; 9 nucleotides line up with TRBD1. The length of the CDR3 is 14 residues. With 4 bases clipped from V and 10 bases from J, the junction kept 5 bases outside the gene matches. Looked up from germline, CDR1 is WNHNN and CDR2 is SYGVQD (reference sequence). CDR3 loop: CASSAGTGRSPLHF. CDR3 bases: TGCGCCAGCAGTGCCGGGACAGGGAGATCACCCCTCCACTTT.

This clonotype is a singleton in its sample. Germline is not matched at one junction end, which may reflect a read error. The chain joins TRBV6-1 to TRBJ2-5; tentatively, D is TRBD2 (6 bases). In germline, CDR1 is MNHNS, CDR2 SASEGT. The CDR3 spans 14 residues. The CDR3 protein is CAGSEEEAGETQYF. CDR3 coding DNA: TGTGCCGGCAGTGAAGAGGAGGCGGGGGAGACCCAGTACTTC.

DNA of the CDR3: TGTGCCAGCAGCTTAGCCAGCGGGGCCTCCTACGAGCAGTACTTC. The encoded protein is CASSLASGASYEQYF. This rearrangement joins TRBV7-6 to TRBJ2-7, with TRBD2 matching over 7 bases. This CDR3 contains 15 residues. V lost 0 bases and J lost 0; bases outside the gene matches: 2. Germline CDR1 reads SGHVS; CDR2 reads FNYEAQ. Combining the CDR3 with reference TRBV7-6 and TRBJ2-7 gives the whole variable domain GAGVSQSPRYKVTKRGQDVALRCDPISGHVSLYWYRQALGQGPEFLTYFNYEAQQDKSGLPNDRFSAERPEGSISTLTIQRTEQRDSAMYRCASSLASGASYEQYFGPGTRLTVT.

This clonotype was detected ten times or more. V usage is TRBV28 and J usage is TRBJ1-1, with D perhaps matching TRBD1 (5 bases). The CDR3 sequence is 13 residues long. V was trimmed by 2 bases and J by 5 bases, leaving 9 bases between them. Looked up from germline, CDR1 is MDHEN and CDR2 is SYDVKM. The chain's CDR3 is CASSLRPGTEAFF. The CDR3 DNA reads TGTGCCAGCAGTTTAAGGCCAGGGACTGAAGCTTTCTTT.

The chain has TRBV28 and TRBJ2-1, with D maybe TRBD1 (5 bases). The CDR3 totals 15 residues. Trimming cost V 7 bases and J 1 base, with 14 bases left between them. Germline V gene lookup returns CDR1 MDHEN and CDR2 SYDVKM. The CDR3 is CASKAPGWSYNEQFF. CDR3 bases: TGTGCCAGCAAGGCCCCAGGGTGGTCCTACAATGAGCAGTTCTTC.

This clonotype has just a few counts. The gene calls are TRBV7-9 and TRBJ1-4; 7 bases are shared with TRBD1. Germline V gene data show CDR1 as SEHNR and CDR2 as FQNEAQ (reference sequence). J lost 7 bases, V lost 4 bases, and 6 bases had no gene match. The CDR3 spans 14 residues. As DNA, the CDR3 is TGTGCCAGCAGCTCTGGGGCAGGGGGTGAAAAACTGTTTTTT. The encoded protein is CASSSGAGGEKLFF.

This clonotype was seen a few times. The CDR3 is CASSPLGGGLAGAEQFF. In nucleotides, the CDR3 is TGTGCCAGCAGCCCCCTCGGGGGTGGACTAGCGGGAGCTGAGCAGTTCTTC. The chain links TRBV7-3 to TRBJ2-1; 13 nucleotides agree with TRBD2. The CDR3 is 17 residues long. V shed 5 bases, J shed 9 bases, and the junction held 13 bases outside the gene matches. The germline V gene encodes CDR1 SGHTA and CDR2 FQGTGA.

At least ten counts were recorded for this clonotype. The rearrangement uses TRBV30 and TRBJ1-1; D is unresolved. CDR3 length: 12 amino acids. V was cut by 1 base and J by 1 base, with 4 bases left in between. Germline lookup yields CDR1 GTSNPN and CDR2 SVGIG (reference sequence). The CDR3 nucleotides read TGTGCCTGGAGTGACGAGAACACTGAAGCTTTCTTT. This codes for CAWSDENTEAFF.

Ten or more counts support this clonotype. This chain links TRBV28 with TRBJ2-1, with D possibly TRBD2 on 6 matching bases. Germline V gene sequence: CDR1 MDHEN, CDR2 SYDVKM. The CDR3 has 18 residues. V was trimmed by 6 bases and J by 1 base, leaving 22 bases between them. CDR3 region: CASSPSGLLSYSYNEQFF. Written as DNA, the CDR3 is TGTGCCAGCAGCCCATCGGGACTTCTTAGTTATTCCTACAATGAGCAGTTCTTC.

On this clonotype itself: A read error may be the cause here, since a much bigger clone is one base away. The gene calls are TRBV28 and TRBJ1-2, with 8 bases that match TRBD1. The trim removed 4 bases at V and 4 bases at J, leaving 5 bases unmatched. Germline assignment: CDR1 MDHEN and CDR2 SYDVKM. This CDR3 spans 14 amino acids. CDR3 residues: CASSYPGTGYGYTF. The CDR3 coding sequence is TGTGCCAGCAGTTACCCCGGGACAGGCTATGGCTACACCTTC.

This clonotype was observed a single time. The chain is built from TRBV11-2 and TRBJ2-3, with no clear D. Germline V CDR1 and CDR2: SGHAT, FQNNGV. The length of the CDR3 is 12 residues. V shed 0 bases and J shed 8 bases, with 6 bases lying between them. The CDR3 loop is CASSLERGTQYF. The CDR3 nucleotides are TGTGCCAGCAGCTTAGAAAGAGGTACGCAGTATTTT.

This clonotype was observed at least ten times. The J gene is TRBJ1-5, the V gene TRBV28; 7 nucleotides align to TRBD1. After removal of 6 bases from V and 3 bases from J, the junction contained 5 bases not matched to a gene. The length of the CDR3 is 14 residues. The germline V gene has CDR1 MDHEN and CDR2 SYDVKM. The CDR3 DNA reads as TGTGCCAGCAGACCGGGACAGTACAATCAGCCCCAGCATTTT. It is translated as CASRPGQYNQPQHF.

Ten or more counts support this clonotype. The chain uses TRBV6-2 or TRBV6-3 and TRBJ2-1, with TRBD1 as a possible D gene (7 bases). This CDR3 contains 14 residues. Trimming took 10 bases from V and 6 from J, leaving 19 bases between them. Germline CDR1 reads MNHEY; CDR2 reads SVGEGT. CDR3 nucleotides: TGTGCCACCAGGGGGGAAGGAGCTTCCAATGAGCAGTTCTTC. Encoded protein: CATRGEGASNEQFF.

The table lists this clonotype with many counts. The chain is built from TRBV15 and TRBJ2-7; 8 positions match TRBD1. The CDR3 sequence is 14 residues long. V lost 3 bases and J lost 5; bases outside the gene matches: 6. Germline lookup yields CDR1 LNHNV and CDR2 YYDKDF (reference sequence). As DNA, the CDR3 is TGTGCCACCAGCAGGGACAGGGCGAGCCACGAGCAGTACTTC. Amino acid sequence: CATSRDRASHEQYF. The entire variable domain, with the rest obtained from reference TRBV15 and TRBJ2-7, is as follows: DAMVIQNPRYQVTQFGKPVTLSCSQTLNHNVMYWYQQKSSQAPKLLFHYYDKDFNNEADTPDNFQSRRPNTSFCFLDIRSPGLGDTAMYLCATSRDRASHEQYFGPGTRLTVT.